What follows is one T cell receptor (beta chain) and its context. The data derive from a study of blood T cells in healthy people across ages. Together with a sample-barcoded 5' primer, a J-beta primer mix was included in a second PCR lasting roughly 7 to 11 cycles. The template-switch adaptor, which had 12 random nucleotides, put a tag on each cDNA molecule. TCRdb analysed the 5' RACE reads with MiXCR anew, one entry per CDR3 protein. This sample yields some 800,000 distinct CDR3 sequences, of which around 43% are seen a single time; roughly a fifth belongs to the top ten. CDR3 length: 16 amino acids. Germline-derived CDR1 and CDR2 are MDHEN and SYDVKM. V lost 3 bases and J lost 4; bases outside the gene matches: 10.

The clonotype comes from a man between 60 and 75 years old in good health. This sequence joins TRBV28 and TRBJ1-2, with 8 bases fitting TRBD1. Specimen: blood. The CDR3 here is CASSFPRQGTAYGYTF. CDR3 nucleotide sequence: TGTGCCAGCAGTTTCCCCAGACAGGGGACAGCCTATGGCTACACCTTC.